Below are 16 T cell receptor beta chains sequenced from a single sample in a study of blood T cell repertoires in COVID-19. Data came from immunoSEQ multiplex PCR; TCRdb stores just in-frame clones and leaves some out. This sample has 150,000 to 200,000 clones, with around 76% found just once. Sequencing used PBMCs or T cells enriched from blood (not recorded which). Receptors originate from a woman in her forties or fifties with acute COVID-19.

The rearrangement uses TRBV10-3 and TRBJ1-5; D possibly corresponds to TRBD1 (6 bases). Germline CDR1 reads ENHRY; CDR2 reads SYGVKD. Between the trimmed V and J ends, which lost 0 bases and 6 bases, there was a span of 15 bases. This CDR3 has 16 amino acids. CDR3 DNA: TGTGCCATCAGTGAGTCTCGGGGGGCCTCCGGTCAGCCCCAGCATTTT. Amino acids: CAISESRGASGQPQHF.

The chain is built from TRBV7-9 and TRBJ2-5; a possible D gene is TRBD1 (6 bases). There are 12 residues in the CDR3. Trimming left V 5 bases short and J 7 bases short, with 11 bases between. Germline assignment: CDR1 SEHNR and CDR2 FQNEAQ (reference sequence). CDR3 nucleotides: TGTGCCAGCAGCAGACAGGTTGCGACCCAGTACTTC. It translates to CASSRQVATQYF. The whole variable domain, filled in from reference TRBV7-9 and TRBJ2-5, reads DTGVSQNPRHKITKRGQNVTFRCDPISEHNRLYWYRQTLGQGPEFLTYFQNEAQLEKSRLLSDRFSAERPKGSFSTLEIQRTEQGDSAMYLCASSRQVATQYFGPGTRLLVL.

V and J are TRBV18 and TRBJ1-5; 9 bases agree with TRBD1. Germline loops: CDR1 KGHSH, CDR2 LQKENI. The V gene end was trimmed by 3 bases and the J gene end by 11 bases; junction bases not matched to a gene: 11. There are 15 residues in the CDR3. The CDR3 DNA sequence: TGTGCCAGCTCACCCGATGAACAGGGGGCCAGGGCCCAGCATTTT. Translation: CASSPDEQGARAQHF.

The V and J genes are TRBV11-3 and TRBJ2-1, with 9 bases matching TRBD2. Germline V lookup: CDR1 SGHNT, CDR2 YENEEA. This CDR3 is 18 amino acids long. V lost 5 bases to trimming and J lost 0 bases; unmatched junction nucleotides: 11. CDR3 sequence: CASSRPTRGGHSYNEQFF. Here the CDR3 DNA reads TGTGCCAGCAGCCGTCCCACGCGGGGGGGACACTCCTACAATGAGCAGTTCTTC.

The CDR3 protein is CASLPDRGWAGELFF. The CDR3 DNA sequence: TGTGCCAGCCTCCCGGACAGGGGATGGGCCGGGGAGCTGTTTTTT. The chain has TRBV6-5 and TRBJ2-2; 9 positions match TRBD1. V shed 8 bases, J shed 6 bases, and the junction held 10 bases outside the gene matches. The CDR3 length is 15 residues. Germline-derived CDR1 and CDR2 are MNHEY and SVGAGI.

The V gene is TRBV20-1, the J gene TRBJ2-2; a weak D match, TRBD2 (5 bases). V lost 7 bases, J lost 7 bases, and 10 bases lay in between. Looked up from germline, CDR1 is DFQATT and CDR2 is SNEGSKA (reference sequence). This CDR3 contains 11 residues. CDR3 protein: CSVGARGELFF. The CDR3 nucleotides read TGCAGTGTGGGAGCCCGCGGGGAGCTGTTTTTT.

This clone was seen only a few times. The V gene is TRBV5-1, the J gene TRBJ2-3; 10 positions agree with TRBD1. Germline V gene data show CDR1 as SGHRS and CDR2 as YFSETQ. The CDR3 loop spans 15 amino acids. J lost 1 base, V lost 4 bases, and 3 bases had no gene match. As DNA, the CDR3 is TGCGCCAGCAGCGGGGGACAGGGGCGCACAGATACGCAGTATTTT. It specifies CASSGGQGRTDTQYF.

This clone was picked up a small number of times. The chain couples TRBV12-3 or TRBV12-4 to TRBJ2-7; 11 bases map to TRBD1. This CDR3 region has 13 residues. V lost 5 bases and J lost 7; bases outside the gene matches: 4. The CDR3 sequence: CASSRTGGGEQYV. CDR3 DNA: TGTGCCAGCAGTCGGACAGGGGGCGGTGAGCAGTACGTC.

This chain joins TRBV4-1 and TRBJ1-1; 8 bases align to TRBD1. V was clipped by 0 bases and J by 2 bases; unmatched bases: 14. Germline CDR1 is MGHRA and CDR2 is YSYEKL. This CDR3 contains 19 residues. The CDR3 reads CASSQDPPGLAGGNTEAFF. The CDR3, as DNA: TGCGCCAGCAGCCAAGACCCCCCCGGATTGGCAGGGGGCAACACTGAAGCTTTCTTT.

The CDR3 coding sequence is TGCGCCAGCAGCTTGGCCAGGACAGGGAGTGTTGAGCAGTTCTTC. This encodes CASSLARTGSVEQFF. The gene calls are TRBV5-1 and TRBJ2-1, with 8 positions matching TRBD1. This CDR3 contains 15 residues. Germline V gives CDR1 SGHRS, CDR2 YFSETQ. J gave up 9 bases and V 0 bases, and 8 bases lay outside the gene matches.

This clone showed up just once. V is TRBV7-3 and J is TRBJ2-3; 7 bases map to TRBD1. V gave up 5 bases and J gave up 5 bases; unmatched junction bases: 7. Germline loops: CDR1 SGHTA, CDR2 FQGTGA. The CDR3 loop spans 14 amino acids. The CDR3 sequence is CASSATGAEDTQYF. The CDR3 DNA is TGTGCCAGCAGCGCCACAGGGGCGGAAGATACGCAGTATTTT. Using reference TRBV7-3 and TRBJ2-3 for the parts outside the CDR3, the full variable domain is GAGVSQTPSNKVTEKGKYVELRCDPISGHTALYWYRQSLGQGPEFLIYFQGTGAADDSGLPNDRFFAVRPEGSVSTLKIQRTERGDSAVYLCASSATGAEDTQYFGPGTRLTVL.

The rearrangement uses TRBV5-4 and TRBJ2-2, with 7 nucleotides matching TRBD2. Trimming at V came to 3 bases and at J to 7 bases, leaving 12 bases not matched to a gene. The V gene's germline CDR1 is SGHNT and CDR2 YYREEE (reference sequence). This CDR3 region has 16 residues. Here the CDR3 DNA reads TGTGCCAGCAGCTCTAAACGATGGGAGGGGAGCGGGGAGCTGTTTTTT. It is translated as CASSSKRWEGSGELFF.

Comments on this clone: The junction and the germline gene differ at one end; a read error may be behind it. This chain links TRBV20-1 with TRBJ1-2, with a weak D call TRBD1 (5 bases). Germline CDR1 DFQATT, CDR2 SNEGSKA (reference sequence). CDR3 length: 11 amino acids. CDR3 protein: CQSGAAYGYTF. The DNA for the CDR3 is TGTCAGAGCGGGGCGGCCTATGGCTACACCTTC.

CDR3 amino acids: CASSSDSGGDYEQYV. CDR3 sequence (DNA): TGTGCCAGCTCATCCGACAGCGGCGGGGACTACGAGCAGTACGTC. V gene TRBV18 combines with J gene TRBJ2-7; possibly TRBD2 for D (6 bases). The CDR3 has 15 residues. The V end was cut by 5 bases, the J end by 3 bases, with 17 bases between. Looked up from germline, CDR1 is KGHSH and CDR2 is LQKENI.

This clone was seen only once. The rearrangement uses TRBV5-1 and TRBJ2-5; a weak D match, TRBD1 (5 bases). The CDR3 consists of 13 residues. The V and J ends lost 4 bases and 5 bases respectively, with 12 bases between them. Germline V gives CDR1 SGHRS, CDR2 YFSETQ. For the CDR3, the DNA is TGCGCCAGCAGCCTGGGGCTCGGGGAGACCCAGTACTTC. Its protein is CASSLGLGETQYF.

V usage is TRBV27 and J usage is TRBJ2-3, with TRBD2 identical over 10 bases. V shed 3 bases, J shed 5 bases, and the junction held 5 bases outside the gene matches. Per the germline V gene, CDR1 is MNHEY and CDR2 is SMNVEV (reference sequence). CDR3 size: 15 residues. CDR3 DNA sequence: TGTGCCAGCAGTTTCGGGTGGACTAGCGGAGATACGCAGTATTTT. Amino acid sequence: CASSFGWTSGDTQYF.